This TCR beta chain was sequenced in a study of blood T cell repertoires in COVID-19. Study summary: Specimens from acute and convalescent COVID-19 originated in the United States, Italy and Spain.

In the original processing: Reference gene primer amplification yielded estimated nucleated cell counts. Clones were sequenced by immunoSEQ multiplex PCR, and TCRdb holds only the in-frame ones, with some missing. V and J calls and clone size come straight from that table; D and trimming were deduced from the DNA. Here the sample spans a few hundred thousand clones, 65% to 90% being singletons. In this sample, this clone turned up once. Clinical history as reported by participants underpinned cohort assignment. The trim removed 11 bases at V and 2 bases at J, leaving 4 bases unmatched. CDR3 length: 12 amino acids. The germline gives CDR1 SNHLY, CDR2 FYNNEI.

The source material was PBMCs or T cells enriched from blood (not recorded which). The TCR sequence derives from a woman aged 40 to 49 with acute COVID-19. This chain joins TRBV2 and TRBJ1-2; 8 nucleotides align to TRBD1. This CDR3 is CAVTGENYGYTF. The CDR3 DNA reads TGTGCCGTGACAGGGGAAAACTATGGCTACACCTTC.